What follows are 18 T cell receptor beta chains derived from one specimen sequenced in a study of cytotoxic CD8 clonotypes in ibrutinib-treated CLL. Sequencing was performed with immunoSEQ multiplex PCR; in TCRdb, only in-frame clones are kept and a portion is missing. The table lists roughly 250,000 clones, 70% of them singletons. This specimen was PBMCs, taken after 24 months of ibrutinib treatment. Receptors originate from a human donor with chronic lymphocytic leukemia.

This clone came up a few times. The J gene is TRBJ1-5, the V gene TRBV4-2; no firm D call. The ends were cut back, 3 bases at V and 5 bases at J, with 5 bases in the middle. This CDR3 is built from 12 residues. Germline V lookup: CDR1 LGHNA, CDR2 YNFKEQ. DNA of the CDR3: TGTGCCAGCAGCCAGGACGATCAGCCCCAGCATTTT. Translation gives CASSQDDQPQHF.

This chain connects TRBV7-3 to TRBJ2-1; TRBD1 matches at 9 bases. Germline V gene lookup returns CDR1 SGHTA and CDR2 FQGTGA. The CDR3 loop spans 15 amino acids. The J segment lost 8 bases and the V segment lost 5 bases, leaving 10 bases of the junction unmatched. Written as DNA, the CDR3 is TGTGCCAGCAGCCAGCGCCGGACAGGGGTCGATGAGCAGTTCTTC. Protein sequence: CASSQRRTGVDEQFF.

This clone was counted a single time. This sequence joins TRBV11-2 and TRBJ2-1; 13 bases match TRBD2. The CDR3 loop spans 15 amino acids. J lost 7 bases, V lost 5 bases, and 5 bases had no gene match. Germline values: CDR1 SGHAT, CDR2 FQNNGV. This chain's CDR3 is CASSTGTSGTNEQFF. As DNA, the CDR3 is TGTGCCAGCAGCACCGGGACTAGCGGGACTAATGAGCAGTTCTTC.

V usage is TRBV7-9 and J usage is TRBJ2-7; the D call may be TRBD1 or TRBD2 (5 bases each). Deletions cut 5 bases from V and 5 bases from J, with 16 bases between. CDR1 SEHNR and CDR2 FQNEAQ come from the germline V gene (reference sequence). This CDR3 has 14 amino acids. As DNA, the CDR3 is TGTGCCAGCAGCCGACCCCCGGGACGGGACGAGCAGTACTTC. Protein: CASSRPPGRDEQYF.

The gene calls are TRBV2 and TRBJ1-3, with 11 nucleotides matching TRBD1. Germline loops: CDR1 SNHLY, CDR2 FYNNEI. J gave up 2 bases and V 8 bases, and 8 bases lay outside the gene matches. This CDR3 is built from 16 residues. The CDR3 nucleotides are TGTGCCAGCGGGGACCCGGGACAGGGGGCTGGAAACACCATATATTTT. As protein: CASGDPGQGAGNTIYF.

This chain connects TRBV9 to TRBJ2-2, with D possibly being TRBD2 (5 bases). V dropped 4 bases and J dropped 6 bases, with 16 bases sitting between them. This CDR3 region has 15 residues. CDR1 and CDR2 (germline): SGDLS, YYNGEE. The CDR3 DNA is TGTGCCAGCAGCTCTAGTCGGGGTAGTGCCGGGGAGCTGTTTTTT. It codes for CASSSSRGSAGELFF.

The chain uses TRBV21-1 and TRBJ2-7; TRBD2 reflects the table's D call only, with no check against the DNA. TRBV21-1 is an annotated pseudogene. The CDR3 is made up of 18 amino acids. CDR3 loop: CASSKVRAWAGAPYEQYF. The CDR3 nucleotides are TGTGCCAGCAGCAAGGTCCGGGCGTGGGCGGGTGCTCCCTACGAGCAGTACTTC.

V is TRBV29-1 and J is TRBJ1-1; 7 bases align to TRBD1. Trimming removed 7 bases from V and 0 bases from J; junction bases left unmatched: 14. Germline values: CDR1 SQVTM, CDR2 ANQGSEA. The length of the CDR3 is 16 residues. The CDR3 region has the DNA TGCAGCGCCGACATCCAGGGGGATTCGATGAACACTGAAGCTTTCTTT. It encodes CSADIQGDSMNTEAFF.

The chain is built from TRBV5-1 and TRBJ2-7; D remains ambiguous. V lost 0 bases and J 7 bases, leaving 17 bases between the germline ends. Germline V gene sequence: CDR1 SGHRS, CDR2 YFSETQ. This CDR3 contains 15 residues. The CDR3 DNA reads as TGCGCCAGCAGCTTGGGGGCAGGCCTGTCTCCGGAGCAGTACTTC. Amino acids: CASSLGAGLSPEQYF.

The chain recombines TRBV4-1 with TRBJ2-5; D is perhaps TRBD2 (6 bases). CDR1 MGHRA and CDR2 YSYEKL come from the germline V gene. CDR3 length: 18 residues. V lost 0 bases and J lost 4, with 21 bases in between. The CDR3 DNA is TGCGCCAGCAGCCAAGAAGTGGGTACCGCTAGGCGGGGAGAGACCCAGTACTTC. Its translation: CASSQEVGTARRGETQYF.

The rearrangement links TRBV10-1 to TRBJ2-7, with a tentative D call TRBD1 (6 bases). Trimming removed 5 bases at V and 0 bases at J, with 11 bases between. Germline CDR1 reads WNHNN; CDR2 reads SYGVQD (reference sequence). This CDR3 is built from 14 residues. CDR3 residues: CASSSSGVSYEQYF. CDR3 nucleotides: TGCGCCAGCAGTAGTTCAGGGGTCTCCTACGAGCAGTACTTC.

This rearrangement joins TRBV10-3 to TRBJ1-1; TRBD1 might be the D (5 bases). The CDR3 extends over 14 amino acids. Trimming took off 0 bases at V and 4 bases at J, with 9 bases between the two ends. Germline CDR1 is ENHRY and CDR2 is SYGVKD. The CDR3 DNA reads TGTGCCATCAGTGAGTCTGGGGGAGCCACTGAAGCTTTCTTT. Its translation is CAISESGGATEAFF.

This clone appeared a few times. CDR3 coding DNA: TGTGCCAGCAGACGAAGGGGTTTTGGCTATGGCTACACCTTC. It translates to CASRRRGFGYGYTF. The chain employs TRBV28 and TRBJ1-2; the D gene is possibly TRBD1 (5 bases). Trimming left V 6 bases short and J 4 bases short, with 15 bases between. The germline V gene has CDR1 MDHEN and CDR2 SYDVKM. The CDR3 consists of 14 residues.

V and J are TRBV4-2 and TRBJ1-3; D gene uncertain. The V gene's germline CDR1 is LGHNA and CDR2 YNFKEQ. This CDR3 has 17 amino acids. Trimming stripped 4 bases from V and 0 bases from J, with 16 bases between. CDR3 coding DNA: TGTGCCAGCAGCCCGAGGACCTTTCCGAGCTCTGGAAACACCATATATTTT. Its protein is CASSPRTFPSSGNTIYF.

The CDR3 loop reads CSGTDNYGYTF. The CDR3 DNA is TGCAGCGGTACAGATAACTATGGCTACACCTTC. The chain links TRBV29-1 to TRBJ1-2, with unresolved D. Per the germline V gene, CDR1 is SQVTM and CDR2 is ANQGSEA. Trimming pared 7 bases from V and 1 base from J, leaving 7 bases between. The CDR3 contains 11 residues. Based on the CDR3 plus reference TRBV29-1 and TRBJ1-2, the full variable domain is SAVISQKPSRDICQRGTSLTIQCQVDSQVTMMFWYRQQPGQSLTLIATANQGSEATYESGFVIDKFPISRPNLTFSTLTVSNMSPEDSSIYLCSGTDNYGYTFGSGTRLTVV.

J is TRBJ2-7 and V is TRBV6-5, with D possibly being TRBD1 or TRBD2 (5 bases each). From germline, CDR1 is MNHEY and CDR2 SVGAGI. CDR3 size: 15 residues. Trimming took off 6 bases at V and 0 bases at J, with 15 bases between the two ends. The CDR3 DNA sequence: TGTGCCAGCAGCCTCTGGGGCGGGTACTCCTACGAGCAGTACTTC. Encoded protein: CASSLWGGYSYEQYF.

This clone was detected only a few times. The J gene is TRBJ1-2, the V gene TRBV9; no firm D call. V was shortened by 0 bases and J by 12 bases, with 6 bases between the two germline ends. The CDR3 has 10 amino acids. Germline V lookup: CDR1 SGDLS, CDR2 YYNGEE. CDR3 sequence: CASSVDGDTF. For the CDR3, the DNA is TGTGCCAGCAGCGTAGATGGAGACACCTTC.

The chain combines TRBV29-1 with TRBJ1-1; no firm D call. Looked up from germline, CDR1 is SQVTM and CDR2 is ANQGSEA. The CDR3 is made up of 11 amino acids. Trimming took 4 bases from V and 7 from J, leaving 10 bases between them. CDR3 residues: CSVVGSGEAFF. The DNA for the CDR3 is TGCAGCGTTGTTGGGTCAGGTGAAGCTTTCTTT.